Listed below are T cell receptor beta chains from one sample, sequenced in a study of early T cells in non-severe SARS-CoV-2 infection. Via MiXCR, TCRdb re-called the 5' RACE reads, giving one row per CDR3 protein. The table lists approximately 44,000 distinct CDR3 sequences, less than 15% of them singletons. Sequences were obtained from whole blood. The receptors here all came from an adult who was a healthcare worker with PCR-confirmed SARS-CoV-2 infection or an uninfected control (not recorded which). The conserved cysteine and the conserved F or W are not part of the CDR3 here. The order of the fields is V gene, J gene, CDR3 protein.

>TRBV7-2|TRBJ2-6
ASSSPGGANVLT
>TRBV12-3/TRBV12-4|TRBJ2-3
ASSPRRKKGATQY
>TRBV18|TRBJ2-2
ASSPDTGELF
>TRBV7-9|TRBJ1-1
ACGAGLNTEAF
>TRBV7-2|TRBJ1-2
ASSLASAGTGNQGYT
>TRBV11-2|TRBJ2-3
ASSLFSAGSTDTQY
>TRBV30|TRBJ1-2
AWSVGGLDYGYT
>TRBV12-3/TRBV12-4|TRBJ1-1
ASSLELLNTEAF
>TRBV6-5|TRBJ1-5
ASSSLGEPQH
>TRBV9|TRBJ2-1
ASSVGTSGDNEQF
>TRBV5-1|TRBJ2-2
ASSFNHGELF
>TRBV6-2/TRBV6-3|TRBJ1-6
ASSYRLNSPLH
>TRBV24-1|TRBJ2-3
ATGDPAGDTQY
>TRBV6-6|TRBJ2-1
ASSYSSGVVHEQF
>TRBV10-3|TRBJ2-1
AISVSQAGRNEQF
>TRBV5-1|TRBJ2-5
ASSSDITGTQY
>TRBV7-9|TRBJ1-5
ASSLGGFNQPQH
>TRBV12-3/TRBV12-4|TRBJ2-5
ASTLGLRGGETQY
>TRBV6-2/TRBV6-3|TRBJ1-1
ASSPGPFSRAF
>TRBV21-1|TRBJ2-7
ASSKCLNGTYLYEQY
>TRBV20-1|TRBJ1-6
SARPAAVNSPLH
>TRBV20-1|TRBJ2-1
SARGLAGVLHEQF
>TRBV24-1|TRBJ2-2
ATSDPGRTVIGELF
>TRBV20-1|TRBJ1-1
SARDLGRGRDEVAF
>TRBV5-5|TRBJ1-2
ASSLIAGINYGYT
>TRBV7-2|TRBJ2-5
ASSLRTGGQETQY
>TRBV7-8|TRBJ2-5
ASSLSTRIKTQY
>TRBV20-1|TRBJ2-1
SARDFKDPVGQAYNEQF
>TRBV7-3|TRBJ2-1
ASSLNGPGTVHNEQF
>TRBV5-1|TRBJ2-7
ASSGDRYYEQY
>TRBV19|TRBJ1-5
ASRQGVVSNQPQH
>TRBV7-6|TRBJ2-2
ASSMGTGGELF
>TRBV15|TRBJ1-4
ATSSPVGREKLF
>TRBV12-3/TRBV12-4|TRBJ2-4
ASRTDGKNIQY
>TRBV20-1|TRBJ2-7
SARGPGAGNEQY